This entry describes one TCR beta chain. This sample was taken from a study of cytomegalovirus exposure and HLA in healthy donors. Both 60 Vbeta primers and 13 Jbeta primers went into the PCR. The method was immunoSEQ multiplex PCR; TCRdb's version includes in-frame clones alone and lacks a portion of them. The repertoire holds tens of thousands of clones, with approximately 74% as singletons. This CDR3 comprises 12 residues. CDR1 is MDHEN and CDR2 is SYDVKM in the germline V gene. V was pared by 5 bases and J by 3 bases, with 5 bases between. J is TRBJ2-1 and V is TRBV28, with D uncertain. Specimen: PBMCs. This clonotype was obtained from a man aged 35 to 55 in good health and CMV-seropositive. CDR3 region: CASSTGYNEQFF. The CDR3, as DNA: TGTGCCAGCAGTACTGGCTACAATGAGCAGTTCTTC. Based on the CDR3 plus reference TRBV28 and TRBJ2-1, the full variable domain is DVKVTQSSRYLVKRTGEKVFLECVQDMDHENMFWYRQDPGLGLRLIYFSYDVKMKEKGDIPEGYSVSREKKERFSLILESASTNQTSMYLCASSTGYNEQFFGPGTRLTVL.